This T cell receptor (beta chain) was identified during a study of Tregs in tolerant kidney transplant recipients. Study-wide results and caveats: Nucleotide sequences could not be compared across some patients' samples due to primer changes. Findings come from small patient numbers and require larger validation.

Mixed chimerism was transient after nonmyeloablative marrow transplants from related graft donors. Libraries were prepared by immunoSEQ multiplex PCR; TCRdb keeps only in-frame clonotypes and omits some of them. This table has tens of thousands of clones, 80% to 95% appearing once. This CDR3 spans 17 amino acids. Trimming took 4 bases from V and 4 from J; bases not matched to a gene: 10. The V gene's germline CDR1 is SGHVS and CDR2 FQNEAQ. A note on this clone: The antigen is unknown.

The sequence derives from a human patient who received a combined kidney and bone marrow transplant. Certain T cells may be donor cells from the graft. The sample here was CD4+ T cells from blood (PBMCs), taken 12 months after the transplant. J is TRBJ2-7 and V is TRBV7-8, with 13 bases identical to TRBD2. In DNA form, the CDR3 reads TGTGCCAGCAGCTACCCCTCAACTAGCGGGAGGGCGTACGAGCAGTACTTC. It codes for CASSYPSTSGRAYEQYF.